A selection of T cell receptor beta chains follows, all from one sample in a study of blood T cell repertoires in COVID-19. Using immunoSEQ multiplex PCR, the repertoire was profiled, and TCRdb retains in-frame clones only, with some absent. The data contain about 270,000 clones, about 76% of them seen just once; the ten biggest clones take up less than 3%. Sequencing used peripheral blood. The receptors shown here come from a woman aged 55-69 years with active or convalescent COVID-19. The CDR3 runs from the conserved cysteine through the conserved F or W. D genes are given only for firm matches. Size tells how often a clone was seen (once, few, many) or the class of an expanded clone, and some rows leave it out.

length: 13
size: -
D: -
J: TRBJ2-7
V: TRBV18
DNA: TGTGCCAGCTCACCGGGGGGGGACAACGAGCAGTACTTC
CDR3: CASSPGGDNEQYF

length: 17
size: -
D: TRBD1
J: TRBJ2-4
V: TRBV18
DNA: TGTGCCAGCTCAGAGGGACAGGTGTTTTTAGCCAAAAACATTCAGTACTTC
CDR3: CASSEGQVFLAKNIQYF

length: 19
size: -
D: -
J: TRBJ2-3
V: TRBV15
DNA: TGTGCCACCAGCAGAGATTACGGGTCGGCACAGGGCTTTCTAGATACGCAGTATTTT
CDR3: CATSRDYGSAQGFLDTQYF

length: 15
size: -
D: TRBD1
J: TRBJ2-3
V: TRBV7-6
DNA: TGTGCCAGCAGCTCAGACAGGGCTGCCACAGATACGCAGTATTTT
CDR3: CASSSDRAATDTQYF

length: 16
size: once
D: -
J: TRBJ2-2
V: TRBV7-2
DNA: TGTGCCAGCAGCGCAAACAGGGTCGAGAACACCGGGGAGCTGTTTTTT
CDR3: CASSANRVENTGELFF

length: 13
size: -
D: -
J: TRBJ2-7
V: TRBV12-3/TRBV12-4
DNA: TGTGCCAGCAGTTTGAACAGTTACTACGAGCAGTACTTC
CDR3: CASSLNSYYEQYF

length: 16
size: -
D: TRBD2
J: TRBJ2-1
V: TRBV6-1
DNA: TGTGCCAGCAGTGTCACTAGCGGGGGGGTGAACAATGAGCAGTTCTTC
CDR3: CASSVTSGGVNNEQFF

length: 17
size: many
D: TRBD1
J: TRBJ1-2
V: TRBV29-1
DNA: TGCAGCATCCTAGACAGGCTCGGGGACAGGGGGGACTATGGCTACACCTTC
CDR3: CSILDRLGDRGDYGYTF

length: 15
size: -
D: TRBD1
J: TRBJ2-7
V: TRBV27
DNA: TGTGCCAGCAGGAAAGACAGGGCGAGCTCCTACGAGCAGTACTTC
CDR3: CASRKDRASSYEQYF

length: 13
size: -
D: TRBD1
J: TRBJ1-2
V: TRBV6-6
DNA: TGTGCCAGCAGTAGACAGGGGTTCAATGGCTACACCTTC
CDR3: CASSRQGFNGYTF

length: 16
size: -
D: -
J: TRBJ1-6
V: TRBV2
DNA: TGTGCCAGCAGTGAACCGGACATCCGTTCTAATTCACCCCTCCACTTT
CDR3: CASSEPDIRSNSPLHF

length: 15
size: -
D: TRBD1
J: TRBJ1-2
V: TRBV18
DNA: TGTGCCAGCTCACCACTGCCCAGGGGGGTATATGGCTACACCTTC
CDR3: CASSPLPRGVYGYTF

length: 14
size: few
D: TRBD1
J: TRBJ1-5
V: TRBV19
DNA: TGTGCCAGTAGTATTTGGACAGGGGATCAGCCCCAGCATTTT
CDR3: CASSIWTGDQPQHF

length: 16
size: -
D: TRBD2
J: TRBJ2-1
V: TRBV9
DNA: TGTGCCAGCAGCCCCCGACTAGCGGGGGGGCTAAATGAGCAGTTCTTC
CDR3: CASSPRLAGGLNEQFF

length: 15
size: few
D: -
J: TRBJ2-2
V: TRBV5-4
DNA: TGTGCCAGCAGCTTGGGTATGGCTCGGGCCGGGGAGCTGTTTTTT
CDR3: CASSLGMARAGELFF

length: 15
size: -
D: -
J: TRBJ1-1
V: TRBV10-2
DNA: TGCGCCAGCAGTGATCTGGCAGGAATGAACACTGAAGCTTTCTTT
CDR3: CASSDLAGMNTEAFF

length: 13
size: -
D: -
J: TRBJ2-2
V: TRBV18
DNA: TGTGCCAGCTCACCGCTCGAGGCCGGGGAGCTGTTTTTT
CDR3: CASSPLEAGELFF

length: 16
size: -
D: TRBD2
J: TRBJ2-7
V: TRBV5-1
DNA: TGCGCCAGCAGCAAAGGAAGCGGGGGGCTCCCCTACGAGCAGTACTTC
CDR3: CASSKGSGGLPYEQYF

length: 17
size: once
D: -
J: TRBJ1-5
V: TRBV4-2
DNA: TGTGCCAGCAGCCAAGGGACCGACAGCTTCGGCAATCAGCCCCAGCATTTT
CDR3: CASSQGTDSFGNQPQHF

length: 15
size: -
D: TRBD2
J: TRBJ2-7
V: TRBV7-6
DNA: TGTGCCAGCAGCTTAGAACCCGCGGGGGCCTACGAGCAGTACTTC
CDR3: CASSLEPAGAYEQYF

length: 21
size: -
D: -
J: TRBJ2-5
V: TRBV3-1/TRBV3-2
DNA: TGTGCCAGCAGCCAAGATCGGGACAGGGGGTCTAGCGGGGGGACCCTAGAGACCCAGTACTTC
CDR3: CASSQDRDRGSSGGTLETQYF

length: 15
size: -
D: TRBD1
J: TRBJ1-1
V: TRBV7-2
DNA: TGTGCCAGCAGAGAGGGACAGTTAGTGAACACTGAAGCTTTCTTT
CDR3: CASREGQLVNTEAFF

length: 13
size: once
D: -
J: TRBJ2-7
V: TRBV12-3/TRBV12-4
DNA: TGTGCCAGCAGTTTCCGGCCCCTGGAGGAGCAGTACTTC
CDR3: CASSFRPLEEQYF

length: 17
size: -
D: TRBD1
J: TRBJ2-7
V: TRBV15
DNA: TGTGCCACCAGCTTTACTCCCGATGGGACAGGGAGCTACGAGCAGTACTTC
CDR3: CATSFTPDGTGSYEQYF

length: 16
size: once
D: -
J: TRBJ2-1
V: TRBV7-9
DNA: TGTGCCAGCAGCCCGAACGGCAGGGTCCTTTACAATGAGCAGTTCTTC
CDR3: CASSPNGRVLYNEQFF

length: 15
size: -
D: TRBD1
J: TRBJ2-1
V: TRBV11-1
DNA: TGTGCCAGCAGCTTAGCTGGACAGGTCCCCAATGAGCAGTTCTTC
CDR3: CASSLAGQVPNEQFF

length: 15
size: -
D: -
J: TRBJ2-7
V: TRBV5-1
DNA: TGCGCCAGCAGCCCGCAAGGAGACGGTGCCTACGAGCAGTACTTC
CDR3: CASSPQGDGAYEQYF

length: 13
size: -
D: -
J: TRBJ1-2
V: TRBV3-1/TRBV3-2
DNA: TGTGCCAGCAGCCAAGACAGGGGCCCGGGGAACACCTTC
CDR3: CASSQDRGPGNTF

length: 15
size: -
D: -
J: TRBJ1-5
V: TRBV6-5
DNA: TGTGCCAGCAGTTACTCGAGTAGTTTGGATCAGCCCCAGCATTTT
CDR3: CASSYSSSLDQPQHF

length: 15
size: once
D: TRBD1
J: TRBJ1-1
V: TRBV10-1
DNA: TGCGCCAGCAGTGAAGGGGGACAGGGGAGGACTGAAGCTTTCTTT
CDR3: CASSEGGQGRTEAFF

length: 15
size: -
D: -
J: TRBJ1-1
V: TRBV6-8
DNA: TGTGCCAGCAGTTATAGGGCGGACTTGAACACTGAAGCTTTCTTT
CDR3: CASSYRADLNTEAFF

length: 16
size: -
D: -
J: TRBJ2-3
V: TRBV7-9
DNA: TGTGCCAGCAGCTCCCTGGGGGTAGCGGGCACAGATACGCAGTATTTT
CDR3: CASSSLGVAGTDTQYF

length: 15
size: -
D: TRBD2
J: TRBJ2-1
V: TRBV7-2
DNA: TGTGCCAGCAGCTTAGGGGGACGGGGGGGCAGTGAGCAGTTCTTC
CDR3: CASSLGGRGGSEQFF

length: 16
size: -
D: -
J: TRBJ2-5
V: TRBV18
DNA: TGTGCCAGCTCGCCGTCGGGAGCGGGCCGCCAAGAGACCCAGTACTTC
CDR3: CASSPSGAGRQETQYF

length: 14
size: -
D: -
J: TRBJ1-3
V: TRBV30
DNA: TGTGCCTGGAGTAGTCAGCGCTCTGGAAACACCATATATTTT
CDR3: CAWSSQRSGNTIYF

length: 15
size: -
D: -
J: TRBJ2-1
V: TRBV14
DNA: TGTGCCAGCAGCCGGGGGGTAAGCTCCTACAATGAGCAGTTCTTC
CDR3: CASSRGVSSYNEQFF

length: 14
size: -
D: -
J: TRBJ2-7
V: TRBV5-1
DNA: TGCGCCAGCAGCTTCCCCCCATTTTTCCACGAGCAGTACTTC
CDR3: CASSFPPFFHEQYF

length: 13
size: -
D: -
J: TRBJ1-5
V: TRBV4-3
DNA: TGCGCCAGCAGCCAACAGGGCGATCAGCCCCAGCATTTT
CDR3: CASSQQGDQPQHF

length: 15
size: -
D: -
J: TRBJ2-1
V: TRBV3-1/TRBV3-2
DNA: TGTGCCAGCAGCCACTCCGGGACTCCCCACAATGAGCAGTTCTTC
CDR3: CASSHSGTPHNEQFF